A selection of T cell receptor beta chains follows, all from one sample in a study of OX40 agonist ivuxolimab in advanced cancers. Assay: immunoSEQ multiplex PCR; the TCRdb copy retains only in-frame clones and omits some. The sample contains 78,000 or so clones, around nine tenths of which appear only once. This sample comprised CD4+ or CD8+ T cells sorted from blood, obtained in a trial of the OX40 agonist ivuxolimab. The receptors come from an adult with an advanced solid tumor such as melanoma, head and neck, liver or kidney cancer. The CDR3 runs from the conserved cysteine through the conserved F or W. The order of the fields is D gene, J gene, clone size, V gene, CDR3 DNA, CDR3 protein. D genes are given only for firm matches. Clone size is not always given. Where it is, it says once, few, many or a class for expanded clones.

D: NA; J: TRBJ1-3; size: once; V: TRBV28; DNA: TGTGCCAGCAGTTCCCGACCGGCTGGAAACACCATATATTTT; CDR3: CASSSRPAGNTIYF
D: TRBD1; J: TRBJ1-5; size: NA; V: TRBV19; DNA: TGTGCCAGTACCCCGGGTGACAGGGGGCTTAATCAGCCCCAGCATTTT; CDR3: CASTPGDRGLNQPQHF
D: NA; J: TRBJ1-2; size: NA; V: TRBV6-6; DNA: TGTGCCAGCAGGCGGGGGGAATCTCCCATTAACTATGGCTACACCTTC; CDR3: CASRRGESPINYGYTF
D: TRBD2; J: TRBJ2-3; size: NA; V: TRBV19; DNA: TGTGCCAGTAGTATATACCCCTCATATGGCGGGAGAAGAGATACGCAGTATTTT; CDR3: CASSIYPSYGGRRDTQYF
D: TRBD1; J: TRBJ1-1; size: NA; V: TRBV5-1; DNA: TGCGCCAGCAGCCTGCTCTCGGGACAGAAAAACACTGAAGCTTTCTTT; CDR3: CASSLLSGQKNTEAFF
D: TRBD1; J: TRBJ1-5; size: NA; V: TRBV5-5; DNA: TGTGCCAGCAGCTGGGACAGGTCGGGCAATCAGCCCCAGCATTTT; CDR3: CASSWDRSGNQPQHF
D: TRBD2; J: TRBJ2-2; size: NA; V: TRBV10-1; DNA: TGCGCCAGCAGTGCTATAGCGGGAGACGCGAACACCGGGGAGCTGTTTTTT; CDR3: CASSAIAGDANTGELFF
D: NA; J: TRBJ2-7; size: once; V: TRBV11-3; DNA: TGTGCCAGCAGCCCCCCGGTAGGGCAGTACGAGCAGTACTTC; CDR3: CASSPPVGQYEQYF
D: NA; J: TRBJ2-2; size: NA; V: TRBV19; DNA: TGTGCCAGTAGTATCGACCAGGGAACCGGGGAGCTGTTTTTT; CDR3: CASSIDQGTGELFF
D: NA; J: TRBJ1-3; size: NA; V: TRBV5-4; DNA: TGTGCCAGCAGCTCCGGGGGACCTCCTGTCGAAAACACCATATATTTT; CDR3: CASSSGGPPVENTIYF
D: NA; J: TRBJ1-1; size: NA; V: TRBV7-8; DNA: TGTGCCAGCAGCTTGGGCAGAATGAACACTGAAGCTTTCTTT; CDR3: CASSLGRMNTEAFF
D: NA; J: TRBJ2-1; size: NA; V: TRBV27; DNA: TGTGCCAGCACCTCGACAAGCTCCTACAATGAGCAGTTCTTC; CDR3: CASTSTSSYNEQFF
D: TRBD2; J: TRBJ2-1; size: NA; V: TRBV7-9; DNA: TGTGCCAGCAGCTTCTCGGGCGCTAGCGGGAGCTATGAGCAGTTCTTC; CDR3: CASSFSGASGSYEQFF
D: TRBD1; J: TRBJ2-7; size: NA; V: TRBV6-1; DNA: TGTGCCAGCAGTGACCAAGGGGGGACAGGGCTATACGAGCAGTACTTC; CDR3: CASSDQGGTGLYEQYF
D: NA; J: TRBJ1-2; size: NA; V: TRBV18; DNA: TGTGCCAGCTCACCCGGGGGTAACTATGGCTACACCTTC; CDR3: CASSPGGNYGYTF
D: NA; J: TRBJ1-2; size: once; V: TRBV25-1; DNA: TGTGCCAGCAGTGAAGGACTGGGGGGCTTTGGCTACACCTTC; CDR3: CASSEGLGGFGYTF
D: NA; J: TRBJ1-2; size: NA; V: TRBV6-5; DNA: TGTGCCAGCAGTGCCGTCGCATCAGGCGTTGGCTACACCTTC; CDR3: CASSAVASGVGYTF